The rows below give T cell receptor beta chains drawn from one sample of a study of CD4 T cells in relation to SARS-CoV-2 and coronaviruses. This table comes from immunoSEQ multiplex PCR, and its TCRdb copy is limited to in-frame clones, with some not included. The table records approximately 70,000 clones, approximately 93% of them present only once. Material for sequencing was naive CD4+ T cells from PBMCs. These receptors all stem from a human donor in good health. Each CDR3 is given with its conserved first and last residue. The D gene is left open where the match is weak. Size is omitted from some rows. Given values are once, few, many or a class for expanded clones.

size	V	D	J	CDR3	DNA
NA	TRBV6-5	NA	TRBJ1-2	CASKEYGYTF	TGTGCCAGCAAGGAATATGGCTACACCTTC
NA	TRBV5-1	TRBD2	TRBJ2-3	CASSLEPSGGADTQYF	TGCGCCAGCAGCTTGGAACCTAGCGGGGGTGCAGATACGCAGTATTTT
NA	TRBV15	NA	TRBJ2-7	CATSREGLPYEQYF	TGTGCCACCAGCAGAGAGGGGCTACCCTACGAGCAGTACTTC
NA	TRBV10-2	TRBD1	TRBJ1-2	CASRETGAYGYTF	TGCGCCAGCAGAGAGACAGGGGCCTATGGCTACACCTTC
NA	TRBV28	NA	TRBJ1-2	CASSLQGDYGYTF	TGTGCCAGCAGTCTACAGGGTGACTATGGCTACACCTTC
few	TRBV12-3/TRBV12-4	NA	TRBJ2-3	CASSPRTDKCYF	TGTGCCAGCAGCCCACGGACAGATAAGTGTTATTTT
NA	TRBV28	TRBD1	TRBJ1-2	CASSVQTGGGYGYTF	TGTGCCAGCAGTGTGCAGACAGGGGGTGGATATGGCTACACCTTC
NA	TRBV7-9	NA	TRBJ2-2	CASSLVWANTGELFF	TGTGCCAGCAGCTTAGTGTGGGCGAACACCGGGGAGCTGTTTTTT
NA	TRBV6-5	NA	TRBJ2-5	CASSYSRVSGEETQYF	TGTGCCAGCAGTTACTCGAGAGTATCAGGGGAAGAGACCCAGTACTTC
NA	TRBV9	NA	TRBJ2-2	CASSGRNTGELFF	TGTGCCAGCAGCGGCCGAAACACCGGGGAGCTGTTTTTT
NA	TRBV5-7	TRBD1	TRBJ2-4	CASSTYNLRDRQAKNIQYF	TGTGCCAGCAGCACATACAACCTCCGGGACAGGCAAGCCAAAAACATTCAGTACTTC
NA	TRBV5-1	TRBD2	TRBJ2-1	CASSAGTSGLYEQFF	TGCGCCAGCAGCGCCGGGACTAGCGGGTTATATGAGCAGTTCTTC
few	TRBV21-1	NA	TRBJ1-6	CASSKLPVLHF	TGTGCCAGCAGCAAACTCCCAGTCCTCCACTTT
NA	TRBV12-3/TRBV12-4	NA	TRBJ1-2	CASSQGPHYGYTF	TGTGCCAGCAGTCAGGGGCCGCACTATGGCTACACCTTC
NA	TRBV18	TRBD2	TRBJ2-5	CASSPGGGPKETQYF	TGTGCCAGCTCACCAGGGGGGGGACCCAAAGAGACCCAGTACTTC
NA	TRBV30	NA	TRBJ2-5	CAWSLGETQYF	TGTGCCTGGAGTCTGGGGGAGACCCAGTACTTC
NA	TRBV2	NA	TRBJ1-2	CASSEGRTYGYTF	TGTGCCAGCAGTGAGGGGCGGACCTATGGCTACACCTTC
NA	TRBV20-1	TRBD2	TRBJ2-3	CSASGPGLAGGRDTQYF	TGCAGTGCTAGTGGTCCCGGACTAGCGGGAGGTCGGGATACGCAGTATTTT
NA	TRBV30	NA	TRBJ1-4	CAWSVKGRGGNEKLFF	TGTGCCTGGAGTGTAAAGGGCAGGGGAGGGAATGAAAAACTGTTTTTT
NA	TRBV10-3	TRBD1	TRBJ2-3	CAISQTGTGDWDTQYF	TGTGCCATCAGTCAAACCGGGACAGGGGATTGGGATACGCAGTATTTT
NA	TRBV11-2	TRBD1	TRBJ2-7	CASSSTGDLEQYF	TGTGCCAGCAGCTCTACAGGGGACCTCGAGCAGTACTTC
NA	TRBV30	NA	TRBJ1-1	CALAGATEAFF	TGTGCCTTGGCGGGCGCAACTGAAGCTTTCTTT
few	TRBV24-1	NA	TRBJ1-2	CATSGMTGPSGYTF	TGTGCCACCAGTGGTATGACCGGCCCCAGCGGCTACACCTTC
NA	TRBV18	NA	TRBJ2-7	CASSPRSGGLTYEQYF	TGTGCCAGCTCACCACGCTCCGGGGGGCTCACCTACGAGCAGTACTTC
NA	TRBV5-1	NA	TRBJ2-1	CASSSTPGSYNEQFF	TGCGCCAGCAGCTCCACCCCCGGGTCCTACAATGAGCAGTTCTTC
NA	TRBV10-3	NA	TRBJ1-5	CAISELPQGSNQPQHF	TGTGCCATCAGTGAGTTGCCGCAGGGGAGCAATCAGCCCCAGCATTTT
NA	TRBV12-3/TRBV12-4	TRBD2	TRBJ2-4	CASSPTGGYIQYF	TGTGCCAGCAGCCCCACCGGGGGGTACATTCAGTACTTC
NA	TRBV7-2	NA	TRBJ1-5	CASSLAREYYSNQPQHF	TGTGCCAGCAGCTTAGCGAGGGAGTACTATAGCAATCAGCCCCAGCATTTT
NA	TRBV5-1	NA	TRBJ2-7	CASSRSGHRYEQYF	TGCGCCAGCAGCAGATCGGGACACCGCTACGAGCAGTACTTC
NA	TRBV27	NA	TRBJ2-3	CASSRSDTQYF	TGTGCCAGCAGTCGATCAGATACGCAGTATTTT
NA	TRBV28	TRBD1	TRBJ2-2	CASSISGTGDSGELFF	TGTGCCAGCAGTATCTCCGGGACAGGGGACTCCGGGGAGCTGTTTTTT
NA	TRBV3-1/TRBV3-2	NA	TRBJ2-5	CASSQVGRIQETQYF	TGTGCCAGCAGCCAAGTAGGTCGAATCCAAGAGACCCAGTACTTC
NA	TRBV6-5	NA	TRBJ2-7	CASIDPPMRYEQYF	TGTGCCAGCATCGACCCCCCCATGCGCTACGAGCAGTACTTC
NA	TRBV24-1	TRBD1	TRBJ2-3	CATSDRGTGVTDTQYF	TGTGCCACCAGTGACCGCGGGACAGGGGTCACAGATACGCAGTATTTT
NA	TRBV7-3	TRBD1	TRBJ1-2	CASSERGQGKGGYTF	TGTGCCAGCAGCGAGCGGGGACAGGGGAAAGGTGGCTACACCTTC
NA	TRBV2	NA	TRBJ1-1	CASSEAEVSTEAFF	TGTGCCAGCAGTGAGGCGGAGGTCTCCACTGAAGCTTTCTTT
NA	TRBV7-3	TRBD1	TRBJ1-1	CASSLQGAGTEAFF	TGTGCCAGCAGCTTACAGGGGGCGGGCACTGAAGCTTTCTTT
NA	TRBV20-1	NA	TRBJ1-2	CSARHRVGYTF	TGCAGTGCTAGGCACAGGGTTGGCTACACCTTC
NA	TRBV19	NA	TRBJ2-6	CASSGQGRSFSGANVLTF	TGTGCCAGTAGTGGTCAGGGCAGGAGCTTCTCTGGGGCCAACGTCCTGACTTTC
NA	TRBV5-1	NA	TRBJ2-6	CASSLVADSGANVLTF	TGCGCCAGCAGCTTGGTGGCAGACTCTGGGGCCAACGTCCTGACTTTC
NA	TRBV28	NA	TRBJ2-1	CASISALSSYNEQFF	TGTGCCAGCATTTCCGCGCTGAGCTCCTACAATGAGCAGTTCTTC
NA	TRBV24-1	NA	TRBJ2-1	CATSDSVYNEQFF	TGTGCCACCAGTGATTCGGTCTACAATGAGCAGTTCTTC
NA	TRBV7-8	TRBD1	TRBJ1-5	CASSFGQGGQPQHF	TGTGCCAGCAGCTTTGGACAGGGAGGTCAGCCCCAGCATTTT
NA	TRBV28	NA	TRBJ1-2	CASSLWGQGYGYTF	TGTGCCAGCAGTTTATGGGGGCAGGGCTATGGCTACACCTTC
NA	TRBV4-1	NA	TRBJ2-3	CASSQDREDTQYF	TGCGCCAGCAGCCAAGATCGCGAAGATACGCAGTATTTT
NA	TRBV7-9	NA	TRBJ2-5	CASSFRGQETQYF	TGTGCCAGCAGCTTTCGGGGTCAAGAGACCCAGTACTTC
NA	TRBV9	TRBD1	TRBJ2-5	CASSTRDRGETQYF	TGTGCCAGCAGCACTCGGGACAGAGGAGAGACCCAGTACTTC
NA	TRBV19	NA	TRBJ1-5	CASSKSGNQPQHF	TGTGCCAGTAGTAAATCGGGCAATCAGCCCCAGCATTTT
NA	TRBV2	NA	TRBJ1-5	CASSYDRIDQPQHF	TGTGCCAGCAGCTACGACAGGATAGACCAGCCCCAGCATTTT